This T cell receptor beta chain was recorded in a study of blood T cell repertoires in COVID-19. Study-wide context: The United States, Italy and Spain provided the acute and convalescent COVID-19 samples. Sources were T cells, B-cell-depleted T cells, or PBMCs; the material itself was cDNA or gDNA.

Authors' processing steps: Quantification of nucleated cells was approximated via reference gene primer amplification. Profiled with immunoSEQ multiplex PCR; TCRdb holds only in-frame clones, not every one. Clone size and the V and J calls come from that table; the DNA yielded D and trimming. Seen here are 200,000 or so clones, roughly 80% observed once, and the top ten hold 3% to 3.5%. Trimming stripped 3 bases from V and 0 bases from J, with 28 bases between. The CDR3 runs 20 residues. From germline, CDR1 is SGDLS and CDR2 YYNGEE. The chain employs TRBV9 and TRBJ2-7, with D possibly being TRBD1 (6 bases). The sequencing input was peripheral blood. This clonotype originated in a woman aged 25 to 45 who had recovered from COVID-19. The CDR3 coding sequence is TGTGCCAGCAGCGCCCGAAGCCTGCCAGGACCTGACAGGTTCTCCTACGAGCAGTACTTC. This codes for CASSARSLPGPDRFSYEQYF. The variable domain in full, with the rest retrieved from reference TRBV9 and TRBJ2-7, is DSGVTQTPKHLITATGQRVTLRCSPRSGDLSVYWYQQSLDQGLQFLIQYYNGEERAKGNILERFSAQQFPDLHSELNLSSLELGDSALYFCASSARSLPGPDRFSYEQYFGPGTRLTVT.